This is a list of T cell receptor beta chains from one sample in a study of blood T cells in healthy people across ages. MiXCR was run by TCRdb on the 5' RACE reads, yielding one entry per CDR3 protein. Here the sample spans roughly 830,000 distinct CDR3 sequences, under 80% being singletons. Sequencing used blood. These receptors came from a man younger than 40 in good health. Each CDR3 is given with its conserved first and last residue. Each record gives: D gene, V gene, clone size, J gene, CDR3 DNA, CDR3 protein. A D gene is named only where the DNA matches it firmly. Size is stated for part of the rows, as once, few or many counts, or as a class when the clone is expanded.

D: TRBD2; V: TRBV25-1; size: .; J: TRBJ2-4; DNA: TGTGCCAGCAGTGAACTAGGACTAGCGGGGATGGGAGAGACTCAGTACTTC; CDR3: CASSELGLAGMGETQYF
D: .; V: TRBV20-1; size: .; J: TRBJ1-1; DNA: TGCAGTGCCACTCAGACCCCCATGAACACTGAAGCTTTCTTT; CDR3: CSATQTPMNTEAFF
D: TRBD1; V: TRBV9; size: .; J: TRBJ1-2; DNA: TGTGCCAGCAGCGTGGATCCAAGGACAGGGGGAAAAGTTGCACGCGGCTACACCTTC; CDR3: CASSVDPRTGGKVARGYTF
D: TRBD2; V: TRBV29-1; size: .; J: TRBJ2-5; DNA: TGCAGCGTCTCGACTAGCTCCAAAGAGACCCAGTACTTC; CDR3: CSVSTSSKETQYF
D: .; V: TRBV25-1; size: once; J: TRBJ2-7; DNA: TGTGCCAGCAGTGCCAATGGGTACGAGCAGTACTTC; CDR3: CASSANGYEQYF
D: .; V: TRBV27; size: .; J: TRBJ2-7; DNA: TGTGCCAGCAGTTCTCTGCGGGACAGCCCCAATCGTGCATACGAGCAGTACTTC; CDR3: CASSSLRDSPNRAYEQYF
D: .; V: TRBV11-1; size: .; J: TRBJ2-3; DNA: TGTGCCAGCAGCTTAGCCAACAGACTAGACTCCACAGATACGCAGTATTTT; CDR3: CASSLANRLDSTDTQYF
D: .; V: TRBV20-1; size: .; J: TRBJ2-1; DNA: TGCAGTGCTACCCCCGGGATTTACAATGAGCAGTTCTTC; CDR3: CSATPGIYNEQFF
D: TRBD1; V: TRBV10-3; size: .; J: TRBJ2-1; DNA: TGTGCCATCAGTGAGTCGGGACAGATAGACAATGAGCAGTTCTTC; CDR3: CAISESGQIDNEQFF
D: .; V: TRBV4-3; size: .; J: TRBJ2-3; DNA: TGCGCCAGCAGCCAAGTCGGGGCTAGCACAGATACGCAGTATTTT; CDR3: CASSQVGASTDTQYF
D: TRBD1; V: TRBV5-1; size: few; J: TRBJ1-4; DNA: TGCGCCAGCAGCTTCAAGGGGGCAGGAGAAAAACTGTTTTTT; CDR3: CASSFKGAGEKLFF
D: .; V: TRBV9; size: .; J: TRBJ2-7; DNA: TGTGCCAGCAGCGTAGAACACTCTCCCTCCTACGAGCAGTACTTC; CDR3: CASSVEHSPSYEQYF
D: .; V: TRBV5-1; size: .; J: TRBJ2-7; DNA: TGCGCCAGCAGCTGGGACCCCTTGAAGGAGCAGTACTTC; CDR3: CASSWDPLKEQYF
D: .; V: TRBV4-1; size: .; J: TRBJ2-1; DNA: TGCGCCAGCAGCCAAGATTATGGGGAAACCTACAATGAGCAGTTCTTC; CDR3: CASSQDYGETYNEQFF
D: .; V: TRBV5-1; size: few; J: TRBJ1-1; DNA: TGCGCCAGCAGCTTGGAGGGACGGAAGAACACTGAAGCTTTCTTT; CDR3: CASSLEGRKNTEAFF
D: TRBD1; V: TRBV28; size: few; J: TRBJ2-5; DNA: TGTGCCAGCAGTTTCGGGACAGGGGAAAAGACCCAGTACTTC; CDR3: CASSFGTGEKTQYF
D: TRBD2; V: TRBV18; size: few; J: TRBJ2-1; DNA: TGTGCCAGCTCAAGGGACTACTCCTACAATGAGCAGTTCTTC; CDR3: CASSRDYSYNEQFF
D: .; V: TRBV9; size: .; J: TRBJ1-1; DNA: TGTGCCAGCAGCGTAGGTCTGGGGGGGGGAAACACTGAAGCTTTCTTT; CDR3: CASSVGLGGGNTEAFF
D: .; V: TRBV3-1; size: .; J: TRBJ1-4; DNA: TGTGCCAGCAGCCAAGAAATGGCCGGTAATGAAAAACTGTTTTTT; CDR3: CASSQEMAGNEKLFF
D: .; V: TRBV6-2/TRBV6-3; size: .; J: TRBJ1-1; DNA: TGTGCCAGCAGTTACCGGGGCCCAAACACTGAAGCTTTCTTT; CDR3: CASSYRGPNTEAFF
D: .; V: TRBV3-1; size: .; J: TRBJ1-6; DNA: TGTGCCAGCAGCCAAGAGCTAGGGCAGGCTTCACCCCTCCACTTT; CDR3: CASSQELGQASPLHF
D: .; V: TRBV20-1; size: .; J: TRBJ2-1; DNA: TGCAGCCAGACAGGTAGCTCCTACAATGAGCAGTTCTTC; CDR3: CSQTGSSYNEQFF
D: .; V: TRBV21-1; size: .; J: TRBJ2-7; DNA: TGTGCCAGCAGCAAAGTACCAGTTGGGCAGGGACCCTACGAGCAGTACTTC; CDR3: CASSKVPVGQGPYEQYF
D: TRBD2; V: TRBV12-3/TRBV12-4; size: once; J: TRBJ2-4; DNA: TGTGCCTCCGGGCAGGGACTAGCCAAAGACATTCAGTACTTC; CDR3: CASGQGLAKDIQYF
D: TRBD1; V: TRBV4-3; size: .; J: TRBJ1-3; DNA: TGCGCCAGCAGCCGTACGACAGGGAGTGGAAACACCATATATTTT; CDR3: CASSRTTGSGNTIYF